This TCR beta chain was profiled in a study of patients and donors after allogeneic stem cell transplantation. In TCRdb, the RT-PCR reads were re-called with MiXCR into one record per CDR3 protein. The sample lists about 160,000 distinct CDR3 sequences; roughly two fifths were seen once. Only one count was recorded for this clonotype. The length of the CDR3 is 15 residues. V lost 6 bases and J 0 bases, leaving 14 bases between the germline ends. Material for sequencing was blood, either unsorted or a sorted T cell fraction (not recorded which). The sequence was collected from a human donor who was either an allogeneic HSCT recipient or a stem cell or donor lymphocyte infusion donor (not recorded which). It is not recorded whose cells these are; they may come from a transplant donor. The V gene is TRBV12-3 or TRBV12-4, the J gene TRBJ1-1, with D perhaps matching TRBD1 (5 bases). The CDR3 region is CASSLDPTVNTEAFF. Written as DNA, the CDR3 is TGTGCCAGCAGCCTGGACCCGACAGTGAACACTGAAGCTTTCTTT.